The source of this T cell receptor beta chain is a study of OX40 agonist ivuxolimab in advanced cancers. The study in broad terms: Ivuxolimab, which targeted the costimulatory receptor OX40 (CD134), was an agonistic, fully human IgG2 monoclonal antibody. Intravenous ivuxolimab was administered to patients every 2 weeks at six dose levels: 0.01, 0.1, 0.3, 1.5, 3 and 10 mg/kg. Patients were allowed to have had prior anti-PD-1, anti-PD-L1 or anti-CTLA-4 therapy, and approximately 39% of the dose-escalation patients had been treated with checkpoint inhibitors. Partial responses occurred in three dose-escalation patients, of whom one had hepatocellular carcinoma and two had cutaneous melanoma. The paper reports the monotherapy dose-escalation portion (N of about 47 patients) of the phase I ivuxolimab trial. Peripheral TCRbeta sequencing was intended to test whether TCR sequence diversity was altered and clonal T-cell expansion was caused by ivuxolimab. Among the roughly 52 dose-escalation patients, around 19 had hepatocellular carcinoma, roughly 15 melanoma, 9 renal cell carcinoma and 9 head and neck cancer. In the dose-escalation cohort, around four fifths of patients were male, and the mean age was around 60 years, with a range of roughly 23 to 85. General findings and caveats noted by the study authors: In the 0.1-3.0 mg/kg groups, partial responders had among the lowest normalized peripheral clonal expansion, particularly in CD8+ T cells. On average, CD8+ T cells showed more expanded clones than CD4+ T cells after ivuxolimab. Low levels of normalized T-cell clonal expansion were also seen in some patients who did not respond. The antigen specificity of the clonally expanded peripheral T cells was not determined. Clonal expansion of both CD4+ and CD8+ blood T cells was observed from baseline to week 6 at doses 0.1 to 3.0 mg/kg.

The trial excluded patients who had a history of autoimmune disease or who were on systemic immunosuppression. Peripheral blood for TCR sequencing was collected from all dose cohorts at baseline, on cycle 4 day 1, and on cycle 7 day 1. The samples were drawn from a first-in-human, open-label, multicenter phase I dose-escalation trial of ivuxolimab. Adults with locally advanced or metastatic melanoma, renal cell carcinoma, hepatocellular carcinoma or head and neck squamous cell carcinoma were enrolled in the trial. CD4+ and CD8+ T cells were sorted separately from peripheral blood before TCR sequencing. Genomic DNA was extracted from sorted cells for sequencing of the TCRbeta CDR3 region. The immunoSEQ Assay was used for sequencing of TCRbeta CDR3 regions. TCRdb retrieved this table from immuneACCESS and kept in-frame rearrangements only. Not all clones are present; in checked studies, unresolved V genes account for under half, and no reason is known for the remainder. This sample gives 35,000 to 45,000 clones in total; under 90% of them show up just once. Roughly 23% of the sample is taken by the ten largest.

A few counts support this clone. The antigen it recognizes is unknown. One base away there is no much larger clone; base qualities are not given. A distance of 15 bases separates the germline ends of V and J, which lose 8 bases and 4 bases respectively. The CDR3 contains 14 residues, cysteine and phenylalanine counted. Only CDR3 DNA is held: 42 bases, read in frame from base 1. CDR1 and CDR2 are read off the germline V gene (reference sequence) as LNHDA and SQIVND. The sequencing here drew on CD4+ or CD8+ T cells sorted from blood, taken in a trial of the OX40 agonist ivuxolimab. This chain is built from TRBV19 and TRBJ1-3, with TRBD1 tentatively as D gene (6 bases match). This receptor was taken from an adult with an advanced solid tumor such as melanoma, head and neck, liver or kidney cancer. The bases read TGTGCCAGTGGACAGCCCCTTTCGGGAAACACCATATATTTT. Its translation is CASGQPLSGNTIYF.